This T cell receptor beta chain was captured by sequencing in a study of blood T cell repertoires in COVID-19. As for the study in general: The samples span acute and convalescent COVID-19 from the United States, Italy and Spain. The analysed material was cDNA or gDNA that came from T cells, B-cell-depleted T cells, or PBMCs.

The CDR3 totals 15 residues. Germline V gives CDR1 MGHDK, CDR2 SYGVNS. V was shortened by 3 bases and J by 5 bases, with 16 bases between the two germline ends. Using immunoSEQ multiplex PCR, the repertoire was profiled, and TCRdb retains in-frame clones only, with some absent. Counted here are just over 95,000 clones, about 80% occurring once; the ten biggest clones make up roughly 4%. This chain links TRBV25-1 with TRBJ1-2; TRBD1 might be the D (5 bases). The clonotype comes from a man aged 60 to 69 with acute or convalescent COVID-19. Sequenced sample: peripheral blood. The CDR3 DNA follows: TGTGCCAGCAGTGACCGGGGGAGACCAGGATATGGCTACACCTTC. It translates to CASSDRGRPGYGYTF.